A single sample gave rise to the 26 T cell receptor beta chains below, sequenced in a study of cytomegalovirus exposure and HLA in healthy donors. In the PCR, 60 Vbeta and 13 Jbeta primers were used. Libraries were prepared by immunoSEQ multiplex PCR; TCRdb keeps only in-frame clonotypes and omits some of them. Among some 170,000 clones listed, approximately 82% were seen once. The sequencing sample was made of PBMCs. These TCRs come from a woman aged 25-40 years in good health and CMV-seronegative.

A word on this clone: Additional DNA sequences in this sample encode the identical CDR3. The rearrangement uses TRBV4-3 and TRBJ1-1; no reliable D call. This CDR3 comprises 14 residues. Per germline, CDR1 LGHNA and CDR2 YSLEER. V was trimmed by 0 bases and J by 2 bases, leaving 7 bases between them. The CDR3 loop reads CASSQDRGNTEAFF. CDR3 coding DNA: TGCGCCAGCAGCCAAGATCGGGGAAACACTGAAGCTTTCTTT.

This clone has more than one count but fewer than ten. This chain joins TRBV27 and TRBJ2-5, with TRBD2 as a possible D gene (6 bases). Germline CDR1 and CDR2: MNHEY and SMNVEV (reference sequence). The CDR3 is made up of 13 amino acids. The V gene lost 3 bases and the J gene lost 7 bases, with 12 bases spanning the gap. CDR3 protein: CASSFGDSGTQYF. The CDR3 DNA reads as TGTGCCAGCAGTTTCGGGGACTCGGGGACCCAGTACTTC.

The rearrangement links TRBV4-1 to TRBJ2-7, with 9 bases fitting TRBD2. The CDR3 loop spans 14 amino acids. J gave up 0 bases and V 4 bases, and 1 base lay outside the gene matches. Germline loops: CDR1 MGHRA, CDR2 YSYEKL. The DNA of the CDR3 is TGCGCCAGCAGCCCGCGGGGGGGCTCCTACGAGCAGTACTTC. Translating it yields CASSPRGGSYEQYF.

The V gene is TRBV28, the J gene TRBJ2-5, with 9 bases lining up with TRBD2. Per the germline V gene, CDR1 is MDHEN and CDR2 is SYDVKM. The V and J ends lost 8 bases and 0 bases, in that order; junction bases with no gene match: 4. The CDR3 spans 14 residues. The CDR3 sequence: CASVSGGHQETQYF. The DNA for the CDR3 is TGTGCCAGCGTTAGCGGGGGCCACCAAGAGACCCAGTACTTC.

Worth noting for this clone: At one boundary the junction diverges from the germline segment, which might be a read error. The chain links TRBV7-9 to TRBJ1-1; D perhaps matches TRBD1 (5 bases). The CDR3 length is 13 residues. The V gene's germline CDR1 is SEHNR and CDR2 FQNEAQ (reference sequence). In DNA, the CDR3 is TGTTCCAGCAGCCTAGACCAGGGCACTGAAGCTTTCTTT. Encoded protein: CSSSLDQGTEAFF.

This sequence joins TRBV5-6 and TRBJ2-3; 7 nucleotides agree with TRBD2. The CDR3 has 15 residues. V trimming: 5 bases; J trimming: 5 bases; junction bases outside the gene matches: 11. Per germline, CDR1 SGHDT and CDR2 YYEEEE. In nucleotides, the CDR3 is TGTGCCAGCAGTCAGAAATTTGGGGAGGGAGATACGCAGTATTTT. Its translation is CASSQKFGEGDTQYF.

V gene TRBV5-1 combines with J gene TRBJ1-5; the D is unclear. Trimming took off 1 base at V and 6 bases at J, with 14 bases between the two ends. The CDR3 has 15 residues. CDR1 and CDR2 from the germline V gene are SGHRS and YFSETQ. DNA for the CDR3: TGCGCCAGCAGCTTGATTGGGAGCCCCGGTCAGCCCCAGCATTTT. Its protein product is CASSLIGSPGQPQHF.

V and J are TRBV7-2 and TRBJ2-1; 10 nucleotides match TRBD1. The CDR3 is 16 residues long. V lost 3 bases and J lost 6; bases outside the gene matches: 8. In germline, CDR1 is SGHTA, CDR2 FQGNSA. The CDR3 bases are TGTGCCAGCAGCTTTTTTAGTGGGACAGGGGTCAATGAGCAGTTCTTC. Translated, it gives CASSFFSGTGVNEQFF.

This chain links TRBV11-2 with TRBJ2-7; D remains unclear. This CDR3 region has 13 residues. V shed 5 bases and J shed 3 bases, with 11 bases lying between them. CDR1 and CDR2 from the germline V gene are SGHAT and FQNNGV. This CDR3 reads CASSVGPLYEQYF. DNA of the CDR3: TGTGCCAGCAGCGTTGGGCCCCTCTACGAGCAGTACTTC.

The rearrangement joins TRBV14 to TRBJ1-2; 7 positions match TRBD1. The V segment lost 5 bases and the J segment 14 bases; nucleotides outside the gene matches: 17. From germline, CDR1 is SGHDN and CDR2 FVKESK. The CDR3 loop spans 14 amino acids. The CDR3 is CASSDEPGRQGVTF. In DNA form, the CDR3 reads TGTGCCAGCAGCGACGAACCGGGCCGTCAGGGGGTAACCTTC.

V and J are TRBV9 and TRBJ1-5; 7 bases align to TRBD1. V lost 0 bases and J lost 0; bases outside the gene matches: 6. This CDR3 region has 17 residues. Germline V gene sequence: CDR1 SGDLS, CDR2 YYNGEE. As DNA, the CDR3 is TGTGCCAGCAGCGTAGGGGACAGTAGAGATAGCAATCAGCCCCAGCATTTT. The encoded protein is CASSVGDSRDSNQPQHF.

CDR3 nucleotide sequence: TGTGCCAGTAGTGGGTTTTCTCCGGGGGATGAGCAGTTCTTC. Its translation is CASSGFSPGDEQFF. J is TRBJ2-1 and V is TRBV19; maybe TRBD2 (6 bases). The CDR3 has 14 amino acids. Germline values: CDR1 LNHDA, CDR2 SQIVND (reference sequence). The ends were cut back, 5 bases at V and 8 bases at J, with 16 bases in the middle.

The chain joins TRBV5-3 to TRBJ2-5, with TRBD1 as a possible D gene (6 bases). TRBV5-3 is assigned to the ORF class and has an uncertain function. CDR3 size: 12 residues. Trimming stripped 5 bases from V and 2 bases from J, with 7 bases between. The CDR3 DNA sequence: TGTGCCAGAAGTCAGGGGCAAGAGACCCAGTACTTC. Encoded protein: CARSQGQETQYF.

This chain connects TRBV28 to TRBJ2-7; weak D call: TRBD2 (6 bases). Per germline, CDR1 MDHEN and CDR2 SYDVKM. The CDR3 runs 18 residues. The ends were cut back, 0 bases at V and 5 bases at J, with 23 bases in the middle. CDR3 DNA sequence: TGTGCCAGCAGTTTATGGGGTCCGGGACTCAAAGATTCTGACGAGCAGTACTTC. It yields the protein CASSLWGPGLKDSDEQYF.

This clone was found once. Mismatch with germline at one junction end may stem from a read error. The rearrangement links TRBV6-5 to TRBJ2-4; 8 nucleotides match TRBD1. There are 15 residues in the CDR3. The V gene's germline CDR1 is MNHEY and CDR2 SVGAGI. CDR3 DNA sequence: TGTGCCAGCAGTTACTCGACAGGGGCCAAAAACAGTCAGTACTTC. This sequence encodes CASSYSTGAKNSQYF.

The V call is TRBV6-6, the J call TRBJ2-7; D is undetermined. The V gene lost 7 bases and the J gene lost 3 bases, with 19 bases spanning the gap. Germline V CDR1 and CDR2: MNHNY, SVGAGI (reference sequence). The CDR3 extends over 15 amino acids. The CDR3 sequence: CASTPVVALSYEQYF. CDR3 nucleotides: TGTGCCAGCACCCCGGTGGTAGCACTTAGCTACGAGCAGTACTTC.

The chain uses TRBV4-2 and TRBJ1-5; D is ambiguous. The V gene's germline CDR1 is LGHNA and CDR2 YNFKEQ. The CDR3 runs 16 residues. Trimming removed 1 base at V and 2 bases at J, with 12 bases between. CDR3 residues: CASSQVARIGNQPQHF. In nucleotides, the CDR3 is TGTGCCAGCAGCCAAGTAGCGAGGATCGGCAATCAGCCCCAGCATTTT.

The V gene is TRBV7-2, the J gene TRBJ2-7; D gene ambiguous. V was trimmed by 1 base and J by 0 bases, leaving 7 bases between them. CDR3 length: 14 amino acids. CDR1 and CDR2 (germline): SGHTA, FQGNSA. DNA for the CDR3: TGTGCCAGCAGCTTAGTCCCTACCTCCTACGAGCAGTACTTC. Translated: CASSLVPTSYEQYF. The complete variable domain, with remaining parts taken from reference TRBV7-2 and TRBJ2-7, reads GAGVSQSPSNKVTEKGKDVELRCDPISGHTALYWYRQSLGQGLEFLIYFQGNSAPDKSGLPSDRFSAERTGGSVSTLTIQRTQQEDSAVYLCASSLVPTSYEQYFGPGTRLTVT.

The CDR3, as DNA: TGTGCCAGCAGTGAAGGGGGGGGCACAGATACGCAGTATTTT. Residues: CASSEGGGTDTQYF. This chain links TRBV2 with TRBJ2-3; weak D call: TRBD2 (6 bases). With 1 base removed from V and 1 base from J, the gap between germline ends came to 6 bases. CDR3 length: 14 residues. The germline gives CDR1 SNHLY, CDR2 FYNNEI.

This clone appeared a few times. CDR3 DNA: TGTGCCAGCAGCTTATCGTTGAACACTGAAGCTTTCTTT. Translating gives CASSLSLNTEAFF. The chain links TRBV11-3 to TRBJ1-1; D is uncertain. Trimming cost V 2 bases and J 0 bases, with 4 bases left between them. The CDR3 contains 13 residues. From germline, CDR1 is SGHNT and CDR2 YENEEA.

This clone appeared once. Germline and junction disagree at one end, which may indicate a read error. The V and J genes are TRBV11-2 and TRBJ2-1, with 10 bases lining up with TRBD2. Germline assignment: CDR1 SGHAT and CDR2 FQNNGV. The CDR3 loop spans 16 amino acids. CDR3 in DNA: TGTGTCAGCAGCCCTCAGCGGGGGGGCTATCTTGATGAGCAGTTCTTC. Translated, it gives CVSSPQRGGYLDEQFF.

The chain combines TRBV5-4 with TRBJ1-2; 9 bases are shared with TRBD1. The CDR3 loop spans 16 amino acids. The J segment lost 3 bases and the V segment lost 4 bases, leaving 10 bases of the junction unmatched. The V gene's germline CDR1 is SGHNT and CDR2 YYREEE (reference sequence). The CDR3 is CASSPAPGQGYYGYTF. In DNA form, the CDR3 reads TGTGCCAGCAGCCCGGCCCCGGGACAGGGATACTATGGCTACACCTTC.

This clone appeared a few times. This chain links TRBV7-9 with TRBJ1-5, with D uncertain. This CDR3 contains 12 residues. Trimming stripped 7 bases from V and 3 bases from J, with 7 bases between. The germline gives CDR1 SEHNR, CDR2 FQNEAQ (reference sequence). CDR3 nucleotide sequence: TGTGCCAGCAACGCAGACAATCAGCCCCAGCATTTT. Its protein is CASNADNQPQHF.

This clone was detected a few times. This chain joins TRBV4-3 and TRBJ2-7; tentative D call: TRBD2 (6 bases). CDR1 is LGHNA and CDR2 is YSLEER in the germline V gene. V lost 4 bases and J 2 bases, leaving 9 bases between the germline ends. This CDR3 has 13 residues. CDR3 sequence reads: CASSLGLAYEQYF. The DNA for the CDR3 is TGCGCCAGCAGCCTGGGACTGGCCTACGAGCAGTACTTC.

This clone has more than one count but fewer than ten. This rearrangement joins TRBV28 to TRBJ1-2, with 8 nucleotides matching TRBD1. J gave up 4 bases and V 6 bases, and 4 bases lay outside the gene matches. This CDR3 is 13 amino acids long. In germline, CDR1 is MDHEN, CDR2 SYDVKM. The CDR3 coding sequence is TGTGCCAGCAGAACCGGACAGGGCTATGGCTACACCTTC. This gives the protein CASRTGQGYGYTF.

This clone was picked up one time. This chain connects TRBV27 to TRBJ2-7; 10 nucleotides match TRBD1. The V segment lost 5 bases and the J segment 1 base; nucleotides outside the gene matches: 11. This CDR3 spans 17 amino acids. Looked up from germline, CDR1 is MNHEY and CDR2 is SMNVEV (reference sequence). CDR3 residues: CASSPTPGTGDSYEQYF. Here the CDR3 DNA reads TGTGCCAGCAGTCCCACTCCCGGGACAGGGGATTCCTACGAGCAGTACTTC.